This T cell receptor beta chain came from a study of breast tumors, draining lymph nodes, adjacent tissues. Whole-study results and caveats: That most tumor T cells come from lymph nodes remained unproven. Luminal-like breast cancer showed significantly higher tumor–nontumor repertoire similarity than basal-like. Data fit most tumor T cells coming from lymph node, expanding in tumor.

The V and J ends lost 5 bases and 12 bases, in that order; junction bases with no gene match: 16. This CDR3 is built from 16 residues. From germline, CDR1 is SEHNR and CDR2 FQNEAQ (reference sequence). Concerning this clonotype itself: Antigen: not known.

TCRdb re-derived calls from the multiplex PCR reads in MiXCR, one entry per CDR3 protein. This table has about 180,000 distinct CDR3 sequences, around a third appearing once. Axillary draining lymph nodes of breast cancer patients supplied the node samples. Sequencing was carried out using axillary lymph node tissue. The chain combines TRBV7-9 with TRBJ2-1, with TRBD2 identical over 10 bases. The source is a female donor with breast cancer. Some clones in this sample may be carry-over from other donors' samples. The CDR3: CASSPGTSEYTDTQFF. The CDR3 DNA follows: TGTGCCAGCAGCCCAGGGACTAGCGAGTACACAGATACGCAGTTCTTC.